The T cell receptor (beta chain) described here comes from a study of shared clonotypes between healthy human individuals. Study overall: Researchers drew samples from two women and a few men aged 18 to 49.

The CDR3 spans 13 residues. Trimming removed 1 base from V and 5 bases from J, with 9 bases in between. The germline V gene has CDR1 SGHTA and CDR2 FQGNSA. CD8 memory cells included CD45RO+ cells plus CCR7-negative CD45RA+ TemRA cells. Here immunoSEQ multiplex PCR was the method, and the copy in TCRdb shows in-frame clones only, minus some. The sample holds fewer than 850,000 clones, about nine tenths seen once. The receptor comes from a man aged 18 to 30 in good health. Some clones in this sample may be carry-over from other donors' samples. The chain joins TRBV7-2 to TRBJ2-7; possible D gene TRBD1, 5 bases. The sequenced sample was memory CD8+ T cells from PBMCs. Subset reported: CD45RO+ cells pooled with CCR7-negative TemRA cells. CDR3 nucleotides: TGTGCCAGCAGCTTAGTTTCAGGGAACGAGCAGTACTTC. It translates to CASSLVSGNEQYF.